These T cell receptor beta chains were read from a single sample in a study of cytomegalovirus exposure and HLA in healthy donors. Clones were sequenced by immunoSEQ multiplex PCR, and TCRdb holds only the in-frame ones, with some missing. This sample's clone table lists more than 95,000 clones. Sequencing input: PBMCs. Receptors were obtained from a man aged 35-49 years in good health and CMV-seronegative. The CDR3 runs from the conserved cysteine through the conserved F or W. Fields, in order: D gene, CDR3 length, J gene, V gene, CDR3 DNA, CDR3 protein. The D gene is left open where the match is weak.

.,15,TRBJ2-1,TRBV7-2,TGTGCCAGCAGCTTAAGTAGCGTGGGTACCGATGAGCAGTTCTTC,CASSLSSVGTDEQFF
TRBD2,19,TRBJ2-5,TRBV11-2,TGTGCCAGCAGCTTAGGGGGGACTAGCGGGAGTGGATTACAAGAGACCCAGTACTTC,CASSLGGTSGSGLQETQYF
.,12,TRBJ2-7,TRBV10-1,TGCGCCAGCAGTGATCAGTTCTACGAGCAGTACTTC,CASSDQFYEQYF
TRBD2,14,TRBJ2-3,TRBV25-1,TGTGCCAGCAGTTATGCGGGGGAGGGAGATACGCAGTATTTT,CASSYAGEGDTQYF
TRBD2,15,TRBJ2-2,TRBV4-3,TGCGCCAGCAGCGATAGCGGGGGAGGGTATGGGGAGCTGTTTTTT,CASSDSGGGYGELFF
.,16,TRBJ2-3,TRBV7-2,TGTGCCAGCAGCTTAGCATCCACTAGCAGAACAGATACGCAGTATTTT,CASSLASTSRTDTQYF
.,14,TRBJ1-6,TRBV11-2,TGTGCCAGCAGCCCCAGGGGCCCGGATTCACCCCTCCACTTT,CASSPRGPDSPLHF
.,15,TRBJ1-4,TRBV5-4,TGTGCCAGCAGCTCTACGGGACAAGGGAACCTTAAACTGTTTTTT,CASSSTGQGNLKLFF
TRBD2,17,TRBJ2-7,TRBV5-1,TGCGCCAGCAGCTTTTCAACTAGCGGGAGTAGCTCCTACGAGCAGTACTTC,CASSFSTSGSSSYEQYF
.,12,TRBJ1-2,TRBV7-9,TGTGCCAGCAGCTTTCCCCAGGGTGGCTACACCTTC,CASSFPQGGYTF
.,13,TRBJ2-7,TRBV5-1,TGCGCCAGCAGCGAGGGGGAAGGGTACGAGCAGTACTTC,CASSEGEGYEQYF
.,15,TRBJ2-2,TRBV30,TGTGCCTGGAGGAGAAGGGACTTAACCACCGGGGAGCTGTTTTTT,CAWRRRDLTTGELFF
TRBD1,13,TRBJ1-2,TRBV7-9,TGTGCCAGCACCCGAACAGGGGAACTTGGCTACACCTTC,CASTRTGELGYTF
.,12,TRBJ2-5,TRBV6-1,TGTGCCAGCACCAGGGATCGAGAGACCCAGTACTTC,CASTRDRETQYF
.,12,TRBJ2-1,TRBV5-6,TGTGCCAGCAGCTTGGGGGCGAATGAGCAGTTCTTC,CASSLGANEQFF
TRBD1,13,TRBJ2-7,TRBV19,TGTGCCAGTAGTTCGCAGGGGGCAGGGGAGCAGTACTTC,CASSSQGAGEQYF
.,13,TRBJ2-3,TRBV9,TGTGCCAGCAGCGTACAGGGCACAGATACGCAGTATTTT,CASSVQGTDTQYF
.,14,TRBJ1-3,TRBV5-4,TGTGCCAGCAGCTTGGACACCTCTGGAAACACCATATATTTT,CASSLDTSGNTIYF